Presented here are 21 T cell receptor beta chains from one specimen sequenced in a study of T cell responses to AZD1222 COVID-19 vaccine. Only in-frame clones appear in the TCRdb table, and some are missing; sequencing was by immunoSEQ multiplex PCR. The profile covers 130,000 to 150,000 clones, with approximately 94% appearing a single time and 1.5% to 2% taken by the ten largest. The starting material was peripheral blood, obtained on day 0 of AZD1222 vaccination. Receptor source: an adult in good health.

V usage is TRBV7-8 and J usage is TRBJ2-7; 9 bases match TRBD1. This CDR3 region has 14 residues. Germline CDR1 reads SGHVS; CDR2 reads FQNEAQ. V was pared by 6 bases and J by 1 base, with 4 bases of the junction left unmatched. The CDR3 spells CASRPGQGSYEQYF. The CDR3 region has the DNA TGTGCCAGCAGGCCGGGACAGGGTTCCTACGAGCAGTACTTC.

The chain couples TRBV5-1 to TRBJ2-1; D is unclear. CDR3 length equals 15 residues. Trimming shortened V by 4 bases and J by 0 bases, and 11 bases separated the two germline ends. Germline values: CDR1 SGHRS, CDR2 YFSETQ. The CDR3 loop reads CASSPDHSSYNEQFF. CDR3 DNA sequence: TGCGCCAGCAGCCCCGACCATAGCTCCTACAATGAGCAGTTCTTC.

The V call is TRBV5-1, the J call TRBJ1-1, with a weak D call TRBD1 (6 bases). Looked up from germline, CDR1 is SGHRS and CDR2 is YFSETQ. Trimming pared 6 bases from V and 4 bases from J, leaving 13 bases between. The length of the CDR3 is 13 residues. The CDR3 loop reads CASKQGGSTEAFF. CDR3 nucleotides: TGCGCCAGCAAACAGGGAGGGAGCACTGAAGCTTTCTTT.

This chain connects TRBV7-6 to TRBJ2-1, with 9 bases fitting TRBD2. This CDR3 has 17 residues. V was clipped by 1 base and J by 0 bases; unmatched bases: 4. Germline V lookup: CDR1 SGHVS, CDR2 FNYEAQ. The chain's CDR3 is CASSLEPSGTSYNEQFF. The CDR3, as DNA: TGTGCCAGCAGCTTAGAGCCTAGCGGGACCTCCTACAATGAGCAGTTCTTC.

The chain uses TRBV6-5 and TRBJ2-7; weak D call: TRBD1 (6 bases). The germline gives CDR1 MNHEY, CDR2 SVGAGI. The CDR3 totals 14 residues. V was pared by 1 base and J by 1 base, with 8 bases between. The CDR3 loop reads CASSYFQGSYEQYF. The DNA for the CDR3 is TGTGCCAGCAGTTACTTCCAGGGGTCCTACGAGCAGTACTTC.

This chain joins TRBV5-4 and TRBJ2-7; TRBD1 matches 10 bases. CDR3 size: 13 residues. In germline, CDR1 is SGHNT, CDR2 YYREEE (reference sequence). V was pared by 4 bases and J by 7 bases, with 5 bases of the junction left unmatched. In nucleotides, the CDR3 is TGTGCCAGCAGCCCGGACAGGGGGGGGGAGCAGTACTTC. Translated, it gives CASSPDRGGEQYF.

The genes are TRBV6-5 and TRBJ1-6; a possible D gene is TRBD1 (5 bases). Germline CDR1 MNHEY, CDR2 SVGAGI. V was pared by 7 bases and J by 14 bases, with 21 bases between. CDR3 size: 14 residues. This CDR3 is CASTNRDSGLTLHF. In nucleotides, the CDR3 is TGTGCCAGCACCAACCGGGACTCCGGGCTGACCCTCCACTTT.

This clone is medium-sized within its sample. The chain carries TRBV7-8 and TRBJ2-7, with 8 bases fitting TRBD1. The CDR3 runs to 15 residues. V shed 5 bases and J 3 bases; nucleotides not matched to a gene: 9. The germline V gene has CDR1 SGHVS and CDR2 FQNEAQ. CDR3 DNA: TGTGCCAGCAGCAACCGGGACAGGCCTTTCTACGAGCAGTACTTC. Its translation: CASSNRDRPFYEQYF.

The rearrangement joins TRBV9 to TRBJ1-3, with 8 bases lining up with TRBD1. The V gene end was trimmed by 7 bases and the J gene end by 2 bases; junction bases not matched to a gene: 2. Germline V gives CDR1 SGDLS, CDR2 YYNGEE. CDR3 length: 13 residues. The CDR3 protein is CASGQGAGNTIYF. The CDR3 bases are TGTGCCAGCGGACAGGGAGCTGGAAACACCATATATTTT. Full variable domain (outside the CDR3, taken from reference TRBV9 and TRBJ1-3): DSGVTQTPKHLITATGQRVTLRCSPRSGDLSVYWYQQSLDQGLQFLIQYYNGEERAKGNILERFSAQQFPDLHSELNLSSLELGDSALYFCASGQGAGNTIYFGEGSWLTVV.

The chain couples TRBV6-2 or TRBV6-3 to TRBJ1-1; 10 bases align to TRBD1. The length of the CDR3 is 15 residues. CDR1 is MNHEY, CDR2 SVGEGT, per germline. The J segment lost 4 bases and the V segment lost 5 bases, leaving 7 bases of the junction unmatched. This chain's CDR3 is CASSRTGGSVTEAFF. The CDR3 coding sequence is TGTGCCAGCAGTCGGACAGGGGGTTCGGTCACTGAAGCTTTCTTT.

This chain joins TRBV12-3 or TRBV12-4 and TRBJ1-5; D may be TRBD1 (6 bases). Deletions cut 6 bases from V and 6 bases from J, with 12 bases between. This CDR3 comprises 13 residues. The CDR3 sequence: CASSQGGTQPQHF. CDR3 sequence (DNA): TGTGCCAGCAGCCAAGGGGGGACTCAGCCCCAGCATTTT.

V and J are TRBV21-1 and TRBJ2-7; TRBD2, as called in the table, went unchecked against the DNA. TRBV21-1 is a pseudogene. This CDR3 contains 14 residues. CDR3 loop: CASSKALALYEQYF. CDR3 nucleotides: TGTGCCAGCAGCAAAGCCCTAGCGCTCTACGAGCAGTACTTC.

The V gene is TRBV5-1, the J gene TRBJ2-5; D perhaps matches TRBD2 (5 bases). V was cut by 0 bases and J by 5 bases, with 8 bases left in between. This CDR3 region has 13 residues. Germline V gene data show CDR1 as SGHRS and CDR2 as YFSETQ. The CDR3 DNA reads as TGCGCCAGCAGCTTGGGAAGGGAGGAGACCCAGTACTTC. Translation gives CASSLGREETQYF.

The chain is built from TRBV6-1 and TRBJ2-7, with 7 positions matching TRBD1. The ends lost 3 bases at V and 3 bases at J; junction bases unmatched: 11. The germline gives CDR1 MNHNS, CDR2 SASEGT. CDR3 size: 16 residues. The CDR3 loop is CASSDIPGQKIYEQYF. The CDR3 region has the DNA TGTGCCAGCAGTGACATCCCGGGACAGAAGATCTACGAGCAGTACTTC.

The chain is built from TRBV4-1 and TRBJ2-7, with D unresolved. The germline V gene has CDR1 MGHRA and CDR2 YSYEKL. The CDR3 is 15 residues long. Trimming removed 0 bases at V and 2 bases at J, with 11 bases between. CDR3 nucleotides: TGCGCCAGCAGCCAAGATGGCCGGCCCCCCTACGAGCAGTACTTC. It is translated as CASSQDGRPPYEQYF.

V gene TRBV7-2 combines with J gene TRBJ2-7; 8 positions match TRBD1. V shed 5 bases and J 6 bases; nucleotides not matched to a gene: 12. The CDR3 runs to 15 residues. CDR1 is SGHTA and CDR2 is FQGNSA in the germline V gene. The CDR3: CASSLQTRGRGEQYF. For the CDR3, the DNA is TGTGCCAGCAGCCTTCAAACCAGGGGGCGAGGCGAGCAGTACTTC. The full variable domain, completed using reference TRBV7-2 and TRBJ2-7, is GAGVSQSPSNKVTEKGKDVELRCDPISGHTALYWYRQSLGQGLEFLIYFQGNSAPDKSGLPSDRFSAERTGGSVSTLTIQRTQQEDSAVYLCASSLQTRGRGEQYFGPGTRLTVT.

V usage is TRBV7-2 and J usage is TRBJ2-1; the match to TRBD2 covers 7 bases. The CDR3 spans 15 residues. V shed 6 bases and J 4 bases; nucleotides not matched to a gene: 9. Per the germline V gene, CDR1 is SGHTA and CDR2 is FQGNSA. The CDR3 DNA is TGTGCCAGCAGTCTCCAGCGGGGCGGGTACAATGAGCAGTTCTTC. Encoded protein: CASSLQRGGYNEQFF.

The chain joins TRBV7-3 to TRBJ1-5; D unresolved. This CDR3 is 14 amino acids long. The V gene lost 9 bases and the J gene lost 3 bases, with 15 bases spanning the gap. Germline V lookup: CDR1 SGHTA, CDR2 FQGTGA. CDR3 in DNA: TGTGCCAGGAGCGGGCAGTATGTCAATCAGCCCCAGCATTTT. Protein: CARSGQYVNQPQHF.

The chain recombines TRBV5-1 with TRBJ1-1, with D hard to call. V was pared by 2 bases and J by 1 base, with 6 bases between. This CDR3 is built from 13 residues. Per germline, CDR1 SGHRS and CDR2 YFSETQ. CDR3 in amino acids: CASSFTQNTEAFF. The CDR3 DNA is TGCGCCAGCAGCTTTACCCAGAACACTGAAGCTTTCTTT.

This rearrangement joins TRBV9 to TRBJ1-2; 9 bases align to TRBD1. The CDR3 runs 13 residues. J was trimmed by 8 bases and V by 5 bases; bases with no gene match: 7. In germline, CDR1 is SGDLS, CDR2 YYNGEE. The CDR3 DNA is TGTGCCAGCAGAGGAACAGGGGGCAGGGGCTACACCTTC. Amino acids: CASRGTGGRGYTF. Full variable domain (missing parts from reference TRBV9 and TRBJ1-2): DSGVTQTPKHLITATGQRVTLRCSPRSGDLSVYWYQQSLDQGLQFLIQYYNGEERAKGNILERFSAQQFPDLHSELNLSSLELGDSALYFCASRGTGGRGYTFGSGTRLTVV.

V is TRBV9 and J is TRBJ1-1, with D perhaps TRBD1 (5 bases). Germline V CDR1 and CDR2: SGDLS, YYNGEE. This CDR3 region has 15 residues. V was clipped by 2 bases and J by 1 base, with 12 bases between them. The CDR3 DNA reads TGTGCCAGCAGCGTCGATCTGCAGGGGAACACTGAAGCTTTCTTT. Translation gives CASSVDLQGNTEAFF.